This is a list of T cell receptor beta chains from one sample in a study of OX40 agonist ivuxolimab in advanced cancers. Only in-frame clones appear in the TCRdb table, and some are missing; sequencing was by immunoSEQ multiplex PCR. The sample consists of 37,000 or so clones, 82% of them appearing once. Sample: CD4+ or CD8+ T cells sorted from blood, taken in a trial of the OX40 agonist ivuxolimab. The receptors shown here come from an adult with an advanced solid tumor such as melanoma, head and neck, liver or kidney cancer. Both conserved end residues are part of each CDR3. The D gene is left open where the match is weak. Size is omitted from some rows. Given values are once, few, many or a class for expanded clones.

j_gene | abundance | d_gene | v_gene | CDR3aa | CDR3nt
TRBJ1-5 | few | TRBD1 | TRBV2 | CASSGQGRNQPQHF | TGTGCCAGCAGTGGACAGGGGAGGAATCAGCCCCAGCATTTT
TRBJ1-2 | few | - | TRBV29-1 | CSVQPNRDGYTF | TGCAGCGTGCAACCCAACAGGGATGGCTACACCTTC
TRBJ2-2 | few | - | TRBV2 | CASSAIGTGELFF | TGTGCCAGCAGTGCTATAGGAACCGGGGAGCTGTTTTTT
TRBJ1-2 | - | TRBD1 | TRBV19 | CASSIFGTDSSYGYTF | TGTGCCAGTAGTATATTTGGGACAGACTCTTCCTATGGCTACACCTTC
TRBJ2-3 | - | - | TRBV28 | CASSFGKPSTDTQYF | TGTGCCAGCAGTTTTGGTAAACCTAGCACAGATACGCAGTATTTT
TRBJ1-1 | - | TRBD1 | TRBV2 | CASRDRSRYTEAFF | TGTGCCAGCAGGGACAGGTCTAGATACACTGAAGCTTTCTTT
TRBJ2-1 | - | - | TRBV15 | CATSRLGFYNEQFF | TGTGCCACCAGCAGATTGGGGTTCTACAATGAGCAGTTCTTC
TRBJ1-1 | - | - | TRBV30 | CAWSTGTEAFF | TGTGCCTGGAGTACAGGCACTGAAGCTTTCTTT
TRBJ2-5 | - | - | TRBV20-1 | CSARWEETQYF | TGCAGTGCTAGGTGGGAAGAGACCCAGTACTTC
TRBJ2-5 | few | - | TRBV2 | CASSATGRQETQYF | TGTGCCAGCAGTGCGACAGGGAGGCAAGAGACCCAGTACTTC
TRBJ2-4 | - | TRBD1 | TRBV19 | CASAGTGTGIKNIQYF | TGTGCCAGTGCGGGGACCGGGACAGGGATTAAAAACATTCAGTACTTC
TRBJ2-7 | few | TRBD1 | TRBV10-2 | CASSEVQGAASYEQYF | TGCGCCAGCAGTGAGGTCCAGGGGGCAGCCTCCTACGAGCAGTACTTC
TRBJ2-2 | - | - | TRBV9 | CASSVVFGSGELFF | TGTGCCAGCAGCGTAGTCTTTGGATCCGGGGAGCTGTTTTTT
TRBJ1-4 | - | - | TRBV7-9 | CASSGSGRPSTNEKLFF | TGTGCCAGCAGCGGATCCGGGAGACCTTCAACTAATGAAAAACTGTTTTTT
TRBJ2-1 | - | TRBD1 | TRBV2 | CASAGTGVNEQFF | TGTGCCAGCGCCGGGACAGGGGTGAATGAGCAGTTCTTC
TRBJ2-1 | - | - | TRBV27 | CASSLGQRYNEQFF | TGTGCCAGCAGTTTGGGGCAGCGTTACAATGAGCAGTTCTTC
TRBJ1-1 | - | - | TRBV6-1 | CASGVRGGANTEAFF | TGTGCCAGCGGGGTCCGTGGGGGGGCGAACACTGAAGCTTTCTTT
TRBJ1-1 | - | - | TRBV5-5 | CASSLEGGPYSAFF | TGTGCCAGCAGCTTGGAAGGGGGGCCCTACTCGGCTTTCTTT
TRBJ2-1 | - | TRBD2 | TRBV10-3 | CAISGGVSRGSYNEQFF | TGTGCCATCAGCGGGGGGGTCAGCCGCGGATCCTACAATGAGCAGTTCTTC
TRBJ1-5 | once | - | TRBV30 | CAWTGGSNQPQHF | TGTGCCTGGACGGGAGGGTCAAATCAGCCCCAGCATTTT
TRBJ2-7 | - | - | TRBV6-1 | CASSEGSGQYF | TGTGCCAGCAGTGAAGGAAGCGGGCAGTACTTC
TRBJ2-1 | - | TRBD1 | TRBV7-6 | CASSSLPAGTGGPEQFF | TGTGCCAGCAGCTCACTACCTGCCGGGACAGGGGGTCCCGAGCAGTTCTTC